This record covers a single T cell receptor (beta chain). Its antigen is unknown. This record belongs to a study of OX40 agonist ivuxolimab in advanced cancers. Study-level information: Every patient in dose escalation had hepatocellular carcinoma, melanoma, renal cell or head and neck cancer.

V lost 6 bases, J lost 1 base, and 14 bases lay in between. The CDR3 length is 15 residues. Germline V lookup: CDR1 SGHDT, CDR2 YYEEEE. Study-level results: Clones of CD4+ and CD8+ blood T cells grew by week 6 at doses of 0.1 to 3.0 mg/kg. Averaged across samples, CD8+ T cells carried more expanded clones than CD4+ did.

Assay: immunoSEQ multiplex PCR; the TCRdb copy retains only in-frame clones and omits some. The table lists about 79,000 clones, around 92% of them singletons, with around 6.9% in the top ten. This chain connects TRBV5-6 to TRBJ2-1; D is uncertain. The sequencing here drew on CD4+ or CD8+ T cells sorted from blood, taken in a trial of the OX40 agonist ivuxolimab. The clonotype was recovered from an adult with an advanced solid tumor such as melanoma, head and neck, liver or kidney cancer. DNA for the CDR3: TGTGCCAGCAACTCGCCGGGTCAGTCCTACAATGAGCAGTTCTTC. It yields the protein CASNSPGQSYNEQFF.